The TCR beta chain described here comes from a study of T cell changes during pregnancy in multiple sclerosis. Assay: immunoSEQ multiplex PCR; the TCRdb copy retains only in-frame clones and omits some. Of 45,000 or so clones in the sample, approximately 96% were seen once. The clonotype was recovered from a female donor with multiple sclerosis, enrolled in a pregnancy study. The starting material was peripheral blood, obtained in the second trimester of pregnancy.

The CDR3, as DNA: TGTGCCAGCTCACCAACAGGGGAAGGAAACACCATATATTTT. Its protein product is CASSPTGEGNTIYF. V is TRBV18 and J is TRBJ1-3; 7 nucleotides line up with TRBD1. Germline V gene lookup returns CDR1 KGHSH and CDR2 LQKENI. After removal of 2 bases from V and 4 bases from J, the junction contained 2 bases not matched to a gene. The CDR3 is 14 residues long.